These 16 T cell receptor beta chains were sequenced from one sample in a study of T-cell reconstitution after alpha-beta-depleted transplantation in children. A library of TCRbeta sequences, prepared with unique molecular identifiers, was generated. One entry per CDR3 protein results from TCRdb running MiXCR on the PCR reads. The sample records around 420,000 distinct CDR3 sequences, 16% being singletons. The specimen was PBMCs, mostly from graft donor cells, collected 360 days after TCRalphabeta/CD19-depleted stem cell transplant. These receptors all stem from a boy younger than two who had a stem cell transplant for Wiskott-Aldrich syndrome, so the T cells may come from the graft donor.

CDR3 loop: CSARTSGTYEQYF. The CDR3 DNA follows: TGCAGTGCCAGGACTAGCGGGACCTACGAGCAGTACTTC. J is TRBJ2-7 and V is TRBV20-1; TRBD2 aligns across 12 bases. CDR1 is DFQATT and CDR2 is SNEGSKA in the germline V gene (reference sequence). The CDR3 has 13 residues. Germline trimming cut 6 bases from V and 2 bases from J; bases unmatched to any gene: 2.

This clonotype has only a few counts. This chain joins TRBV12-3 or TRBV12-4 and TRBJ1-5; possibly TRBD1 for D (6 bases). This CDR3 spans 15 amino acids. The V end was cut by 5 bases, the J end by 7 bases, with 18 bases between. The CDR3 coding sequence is TGTGCCAGCAGTCTCCCCCGGGGGCGCGGGCAGCCCCAGCATTTT. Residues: CASSLPRGRGQPQHF.

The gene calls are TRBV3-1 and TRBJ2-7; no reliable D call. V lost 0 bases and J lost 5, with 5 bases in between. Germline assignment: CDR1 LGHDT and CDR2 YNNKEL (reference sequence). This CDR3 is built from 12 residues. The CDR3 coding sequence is TGTGCCAGCAGCCAAGATGGAAACGAGCAGTACTTC. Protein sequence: CASSQDGNEQYF.

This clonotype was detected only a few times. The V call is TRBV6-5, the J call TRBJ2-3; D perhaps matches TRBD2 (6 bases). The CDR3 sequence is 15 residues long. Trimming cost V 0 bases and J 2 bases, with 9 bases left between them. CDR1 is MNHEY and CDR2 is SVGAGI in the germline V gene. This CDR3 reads CASSYSGLPTDTQYF. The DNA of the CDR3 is TGTGCCAGCAGTTACTCGGGACTTCCCACAGATACGCAGTATTTT.

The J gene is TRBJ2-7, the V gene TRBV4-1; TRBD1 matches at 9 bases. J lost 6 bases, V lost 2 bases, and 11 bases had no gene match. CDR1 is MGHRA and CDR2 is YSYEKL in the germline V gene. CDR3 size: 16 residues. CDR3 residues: CASSQIQGAPNREQYF. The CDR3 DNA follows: TGCGCCAGCAGCCAAATACAGGGGGCACCGAACCGCGAGCAGTACTTC.

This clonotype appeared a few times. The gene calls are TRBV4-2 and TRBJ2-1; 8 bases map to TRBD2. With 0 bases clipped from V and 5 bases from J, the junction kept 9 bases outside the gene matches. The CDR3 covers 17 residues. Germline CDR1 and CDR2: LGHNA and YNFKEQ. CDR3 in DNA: TGTGCCAGCAGCCAAGATCGGAGCGGGGGAAGGCACAATGAGCAGTTCTTC. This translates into CASSQDRSGGRHNEQFF.

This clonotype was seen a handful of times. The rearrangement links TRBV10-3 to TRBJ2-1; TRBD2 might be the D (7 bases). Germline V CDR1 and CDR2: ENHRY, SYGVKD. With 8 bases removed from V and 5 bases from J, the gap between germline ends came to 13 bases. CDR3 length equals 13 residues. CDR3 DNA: TGTGCCATCGCCGGGGGGCTCCACAATGAGCAGTTCTTC. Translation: CAIAGGLHNEQFF.

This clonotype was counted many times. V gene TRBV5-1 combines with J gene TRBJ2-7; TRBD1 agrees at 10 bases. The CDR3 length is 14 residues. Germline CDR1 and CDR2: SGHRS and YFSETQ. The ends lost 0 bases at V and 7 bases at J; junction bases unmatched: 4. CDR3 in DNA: TGCGCCAGCAGCTTGGGACAGGGGGCGGAAGAGCAGTACTTC. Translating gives CASSLGQGAEEQYF.

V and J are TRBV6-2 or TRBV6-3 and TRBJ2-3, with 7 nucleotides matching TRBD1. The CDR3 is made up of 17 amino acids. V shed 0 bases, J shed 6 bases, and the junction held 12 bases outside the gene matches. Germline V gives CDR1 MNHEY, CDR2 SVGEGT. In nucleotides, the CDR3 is TGTGCCAGCAGTTACTCCGCCGGGACAGCCCGACGGGATACGCAGTATTTT. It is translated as CASSYSAGTARRDTQYF.

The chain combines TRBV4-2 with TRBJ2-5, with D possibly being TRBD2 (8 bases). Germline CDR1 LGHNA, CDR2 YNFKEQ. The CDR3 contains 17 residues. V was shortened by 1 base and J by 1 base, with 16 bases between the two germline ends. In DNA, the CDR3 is TGTGCCAGCAGCCAAGGGGGTAGCGGGGACAGCCAAGAGACCCAGTACTTC. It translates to CASSQGGSGDSQETQYF.

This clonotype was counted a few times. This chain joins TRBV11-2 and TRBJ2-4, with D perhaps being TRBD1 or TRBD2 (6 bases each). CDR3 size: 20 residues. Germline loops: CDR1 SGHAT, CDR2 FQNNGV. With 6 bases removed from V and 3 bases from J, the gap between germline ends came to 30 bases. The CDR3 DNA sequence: TGTGCCAGCAGTCTTAGAGGGGGGAGTAGTACCGACCTGAGCAAAAACATTCAGTACTTC. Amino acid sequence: CASSLRGGSSTDLSKNIQYF. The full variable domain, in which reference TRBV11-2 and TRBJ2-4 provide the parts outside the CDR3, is EAGVAQSPRYKIIEKRQSVAFWCNPISGHATLYWYQQILGQGPKLLIQFQNNGVVDDSQLPKDRFSAERLKGVDSTLKIQPAKLEDSAVYLCASSLRGGSSTDLSKNIQYFGAGTRLSVL.

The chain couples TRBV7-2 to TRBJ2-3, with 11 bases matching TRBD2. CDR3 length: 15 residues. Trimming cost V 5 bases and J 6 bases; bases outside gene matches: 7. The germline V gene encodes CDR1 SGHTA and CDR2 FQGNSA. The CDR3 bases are TGTGCCAGCAGCCAGCTAGCGGGAGGAGGGGATACGCAGTATTTT. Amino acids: CASSQLAGGGDTQYF.

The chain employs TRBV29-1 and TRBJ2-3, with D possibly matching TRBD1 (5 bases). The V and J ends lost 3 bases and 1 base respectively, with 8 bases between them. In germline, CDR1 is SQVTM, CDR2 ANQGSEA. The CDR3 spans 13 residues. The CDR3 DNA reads TGCAGCGTTGAGGTAGGGGGCACAGATACGCAGTATTTT. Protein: CSVEVGGTDTQYF.

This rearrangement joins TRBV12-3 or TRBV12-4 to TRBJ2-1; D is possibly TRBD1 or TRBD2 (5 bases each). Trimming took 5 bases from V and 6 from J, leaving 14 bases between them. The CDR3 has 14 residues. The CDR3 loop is CASSPSGAANEQFF. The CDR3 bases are TGTGCCAGCAGTCCGTCCGGGGCCGCCAATGAGCAGTTCTTC.

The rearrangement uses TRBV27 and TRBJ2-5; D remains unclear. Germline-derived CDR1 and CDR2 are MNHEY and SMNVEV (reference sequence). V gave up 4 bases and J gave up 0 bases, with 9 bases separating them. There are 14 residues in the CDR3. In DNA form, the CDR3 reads TGTGCCAGCAGTTCCACAGCCAACCAAGAGACCCAGTACTTC. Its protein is CASSSTANQETQYF.

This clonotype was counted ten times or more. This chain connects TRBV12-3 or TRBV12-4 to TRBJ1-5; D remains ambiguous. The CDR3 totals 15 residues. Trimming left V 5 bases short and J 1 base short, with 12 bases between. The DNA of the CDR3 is TGTGCCAGCAGTACTAGGAGCTGGAGCAATCAGCCCCAGCATTTT. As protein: CASSTRSWSNQPQHF.